A single sample gave rise to the 10 T cell receptor beta chains below, sequenced in a study of cytomegalovirus exposure and HLA in healthy donors. The PCR ran on 60 Vbeta and 13 Jbeta primers. The protocol was immunoSEQ multiplex PCR, while the TCRdb copy is restricted to in-frame clones and leaves out a portion. The table has tens of thousands of clones, about 75% seen once. The sample taken for sequencing was PBMCs. These receptors originate from a man in his forties or fifties in good health and CMV-seronegative.

The chain links TRBV27 to TRBJ2-2; 9 positions match TRBD1. Trimming removed 2 bases from V and 7 bases from J; junction bases left unmatched: 5. Germline V gene data show CDR1 as MNHEY and CDR2 as SMNVEV (reference sequence). The CDR3 spans 15 residues. Here the CDR3 DNA reads TGTGCCAGCAGTTTAGCGACAGGGGGTAGCGGGGAGCTGTTTTTT. Its protein is CASSLATGGSGELFF.

The J gene is TRBJ2-7, the V gene TRBV7-8, with 7 positions matching TRBD2. The junction had 6 bases not matched to a gene; V was cut back by 4 bases and J by 0 bases. Germline V CDR1 and CDR2: SGHVS, FQNEAQ. The CDR3 runs 15 residues. As DNA, the CDR3 is TGTGCCAGCAGCTCTAGCGGTGCTAGCTCCTACGAGCAGTACTTC. This sequence encodes CASSSSGASSYEQYF.

The chain couples TRBV19 to TRBJ1-1; TRBD1 agrees at 8 bases. Germline V gene lookup returns CDR1 LNHDA and CDR2 SQIVND (reference sequence). The ends lost 5 bases at V and 5 bases at J; junction bases unmatched: 10. The CDR3 is made up of 15 amino acids. The CDR3 DNA sequence: TGTGCCAGTAGTCCGAAGACAGGGGCGAGGACTGAAGCTTTCTTT. It is translated as CASSPKTGARTEAFF.

The chain recombines TRBV27 with TRBJ2-7; TRBD1 matches at 11 bases. Per germline, CDR1 MNHEY and CDR2 SMNVEV (reference sequence). This CDR3 has 14 amino acids. V was pared by 5 bases and J by 2 bases, with 2 bases of the junction left unmatched. CDR3: CASSPGQGAYEQYF. Written as DNA, the CDR3 is TGTGCCAGCAGTCCGGGACAGGGGGCCTACGAGCAGTACTTC.

V gene TRBV2 combines with J gene TRBJ1-1; D gene unclear. The CDR3 contains 12 residues. V lost 3 bases, J lost 11 bases, and 13 bases lay in between. Germline assignment: CDR1 SNHLY and CDR2 FYNNEI. This chain's CDR3 is CASSEVQGRAFF. The CDR3 nucleotides read TGTGCCAGCAGTGAGGTGCAAGGGAGGGCTTTCTTT.

J is TRBJ2-7 and V is TRBV6-5; weak D call: TRBD1 (6 bases). CDR3 length: 14 residues. Germline V gene data show CDR1 as MNHEY and CDR2 as SVGAGI. V lost 0 bases and J 7 bases, leaving 13 bases between the germline ends. The CDR3 DNA is TGTGCCAGCAGTTACTCGTCCCCTCAGGGGGAGCAGTACTTC. This translates into CASSYSSPQGEQYF.

The table lists this clone with a few counts. V and J are TRBV6-1 and TRBJ2-5, with 12 bases that match TRBD1. Germline assignment: CDR1 MNHNS and CDR2 SASEGT. This CDR3 comprises 15 residues. V gave up 6 bases and J gave up 4 bases; unmatched junction bases: 6. CDR3 sequence: CASRTGTGGLETQYF. The CDR3 bases are TGTGCCAGCAGAACGGGGACAGGGGGCTTAGAGACCCAGTACTTC.

The rearrangement links TRBV29-1 to TRBJ2-1; possibly TRBD2 for D (7 bases). The germline V gene has CDR1 SQVTM and CDR2 ANQGSEA. The CDR3 runs 16 residues. V was trimmed by 0 bases and J by 6 bases, leaving 18 bases between them. CDR3: CSVEDGVVGGRNEQFF. The CDR3 nucleotides read TGCAGCGTTGAAGATGGGGTCGTGGGGGGGCGCAATGAGCAGTTCTTC.

The gene calls are TRBV5-1 and TRBJ2-1, with D unclear. V lost 0 bases and J 5 bases, leaving 6 bases between the germline ends. This CDR3 contains 13 residues. Germline V gene lookup returns CDR1 SGHRS and CDR2 YFSETQ. The CDR3 DNA is TGCGCCAGCAGCTTGGCCACGGACAATGAGCAGTTCTTC. It specifies CASSLATDNEQFF.

V usage is TRBV5-1 and J usage is TRBJ2-7, with D perhaps matching TRBD2 (6 bases). Germline-derived CDR1 and CDR2 are SGHRS and YFSETQ. Trimming cost V 4 bases and J 5 bases, with 19 bases left between them. The CDR3 sequence is 15 residues long. The DNA for the CDR3 is TGCGCCAGCAGCAGGGGACTCCAAGGAGGCCACGAGCAGTACTTC. Residues: CASSRGLQGGHEQYF. Based on the CDR3 plus reference TRBV5-1 and TRBJ2-7, the full variable domain is KAGVTQTPRYLIKTRGQQVTLSCSPISGHRSVSWYQQTPGQGLQFLFEYFSETQRNKGNFPGRFSGRQFSNSRSEMNVSTLELGDSALYLCASSRGLQGGHEQYFGPGTRLTVT.